Listed below are T cell receptor beta chains from one sample, sequenced in a study of blood T cells in healthy people across ages. TCRdb passed the 5' RACE reads through MiXCR, listing each CDR3 protein once. The sample consists of 780,000 or so distinct CDR3 sequences, about 61% of them appearing once. Sequenced input: blood. These receptors originate from a man in his forties in good health. CDR3s include the opening cysteine and the closing phenylalanine or tryptophan. A D gene is named only where the DNA matches it firmly. Not every row has a clone size; where given, it reads once, few, many or a size class.

j_gene: TRBJ1-1; d_gene: .; abundance: .; v_gene: TRBV7-2; CDR3aa: CASSLGYKAFF; CDR3nt: TGTGCCAGCAGCTTAGGTTACAAGGCTTTCTTT
j_gene: TRBJ2-1; d_gene: .; abundance: .; v_gene: TRBV12-3/TRBV12-4; CDR3aa: CASSFNVREQANEQFF; CDR3nt: TGTGCCAGCAGTTTCAATGTCCGGGAACAGGCCAATGAGCAGTTCTTC
j_gene: TRBJ2-7; d_gene: .; abundance: .; v_gene: TRBV12-3/TRBV12-4; CDR3aa: CASSFSHRVSAYEQYF; CDR3nt: TGTGCCAGCAGTTTCTCGCACCGGGTTTCAGCCTACGAGCAGTACTTC
j_gene: TRBJ2-7; d_gene: TRBD1; abundance: few; v_gene: TRBV7-8; CDR3aa: CASSLEGPGQGLREQYF; CDR3nt: TGTGCCAGCAGCTTAGAGGGGCCGGGACAGGGGTTAAGGGAGCAGTACTTC
j_gene: TRBJ1-5; d_gene: .; abundance: .; v_gene: TRBV5-8; CDR3aa: CASSSTGTYNQPQHF; CDR3nt: TGTGCCAGCAGCTCCACCGGGACATACAATCAGCCCCAGCATTTT
j_gene: TRBJ2-4; d_gene: .; abundance: .; v_gene: TRBV5-1; CDR3aa: CASSPVTNIAAKNIQYF; CDR3nt: TGCGCCAGCAGCCCAGTGACCAATATAGCCGCCAAAAACATTCAGTACTTC
j_gene: TRBJ1-2; d_gene: .; abundance: .; v_gene: TRBV21-1; CDR3aa: CASSKEEDQARKRVYGYTF; CDR3nt: TGTGCCAGCAGCAAAGAGGAAGACCAGGCTAGGAAAAGGGTCTATGGCTACACCTTC
j_gene: TRBJ1-6; d_gene: .; abundance: .; v_gene: TRBV2; CDR3aa: CASSVSDFNSPLHF; CDR3nt: TGTGCCAGCAGTGTCTCCGATTTTAATTCACCCCTCCACTTT
j_gene: TRBJ1-2; d_gene: .; abundance: .; v_gene: TRBV20-1; CDR3aa: CSALLQDLGYGYTF; CDR3nt: TGCAGTGCACTACTACAGGATTTGGGCTATGGCTACACCTTC
j_gene: TRBJ1-2; d_gene: .; abundance: .; v_gene: TRBV7-6; CDR3aa: CASSLAWGSPRNDYGYTF; CDR3nt: TGTGCCAGCAGCTTAGCGTGGGGCAGCCCCAGAAATGACTATGGCTACACCTTC
j_gene: TRBJ1-5; d_gene: .; abundance: .; v_gene: TRBV20-1; CDR3aa: CSASKGRLNQPQHF; CDR3nt: TGCAGTGCAAGCAAGGGACGGCTCAATCAGCCCCAGCATTTT
j_gene: TRBJ2-5; d_gene: TRBD2; abundance: many; v_gene: TRBV19; CDR3aa: CASTLGLAGADEQYF; CDR3nt: TGTGCCAGTACCCTGGGACTGGCGGGAGCGGATGAGCAGTACTTC
j_gene: TRBJ2-3; d_gene: .; abundance: .; v_gene: TRBV20-1; CDR3aa: CSAKVGTRTDTQYF; CDR3nt: TGCAGTGCGAAAGTCGGAACAAGGACAGATACGCAGTATTTT
j_gene: TRBJ2-1; d_gene: .; abundance: once; v_gene: TRBV28; CDR3aa: CASSLAGYLFF; CDR3nt: TGTGCCAGCAGTTTAGCCGGTTATCTGTTCTTC
j_gene: TRBJ2-3; d_gene: .; abundance: .; v_gene: TRBV7-9; CDR3aa: CASSTLAWRTDTQYF; CDR3nt: TGTGCCAGCAGCACACTAGCATGGCGCACAGATACGCAGTATTTT
j_gene: TRBJ2-3; d_gene: .; abundance: once; v_gene: TRBV4-2; CDR3aa: CASSQDKGVGDAQYF; CDR3nt: TGTGCCAGCAGCCAAGATAAAGGAGTAGGGGATGCGCAGTATTTT
j_gene: TRBJ1-6; d_gene: .; abundance: few; v_gene: TRBV27; CDR3aa: CASSLDNSPLHF; CDR3nt: TGTGCCAGCAGTTTAGATAATTCACCCCTCCACTTT
j_gene: TRBJ2-5; d_gene: TRBD1; abundance: .; v_gene: TRBV6-6; CDR3aa: CASSSPGQGFGETQYF; CDR3nt: TGTGCCAGCAGTTCACCGGGACAGGGGTTCGGCGAGACCCAGTACTTC
j_gene: TRBJ2-6; d_gene: .; abundance: .; v_gene: TRBV6-6; CDR3aa: CASRPGASGANVLTF; CDR3nt: TGTGCCAGCAGACCGGGGGCCTCTGGGGCCAACGTCCTGACTTTC
j_gene: TRBJ2-7; d_gene: .; abundance: few; v_gene: TRBV7-2; CDR3aa: CASSPWSLSYEQYF; CDR3nt: TGTGCCAGCAGCCCCTGGTCGCTTTCCTACGAGCAGTACTTC
j_gene: TRBJ2-3; d_gene: TRBD2; abundance: .; v_gene: TRBV3-1; CDR3aa: CASSQELRAGEVDTQYF; CDR3nt: TGTGCCAGCAGCCAAGAGTTGCGAGCGGGAGAAGTAGATACGCAGTATTTT
j_gene: TRBJ2-7; d_gene: TRBD1; abundance: .; v_gene: TRBV28; CDR3aa: CASSAPGTGVYEQYF; CDR3nt: TGTGCCAGCAGTGCTCCCGGGACAGGGGTTTACGAGCAGTACTTC
j_gene: TRBJ2-7; d_gene: .; abundance: .; v_gene: TRBV28; CDR3aa: CASTDAPPSYEQYF; CDR3nt: TGTGCCAGCACCGACGCCCCGCCATCCTACGAGCAGTACTTC
j_gene: TRBJ2-2; d_gene: .; abundance: .; v_gene: TRBV20-1; CDR3aa: CSATDPKGPNTGELFF; CDR3nt: TGCAGTGCTACAGACCCTAAGGGACCGAACACCGGGGAGCTGTTTTTT
j_gene: TRBJ2-1; d_gene: TRBD2; abundance: .; v_gene: TRBV4-2; CDR3aa: CASSQPGTNNEQFF; CDR3nt: TGTGCCAGCAGCCAACCCGGGACTAACAATGAGCAGTTCTTC
j_gene: TRBJ2-1; d_gene: TRBD1; abundance: .; v_gene: TRBV20-1; CDR3aa: CSAYSRGGSSYNEQFF; CDR3nt: TGCAGTGCGTACAGCCGAGGGGGCAGCTCCTACAATGAGCAGTTCTTC
j_gene: TRBJ2-3; d_gene: TRBD2; abundance: many; v_gene: TRBV3-1; CDR3aa: CASGPGLAAAGADTQYF; CDR3nt: TGTGCCAGCGGGCCGGGACTAGCGGCGGCGGGAGCAGATACGCAGTATTTT
j_gene: TRBJ2-7; d_gene: .; abundance: .; v_gene: TRBV2; CDR3aa: CASSAGQNYEQYF; CDR3nt: TGTGCCAGCAGTGCAGGACAGAACTACGAGCAGTACTTC
j_gene: TRBJ2-7; d_gene: .; abundance: .; v_gene: TRBV20-1; CDR3aa: CSARVGGSYEQYF; CDR3nt: TGCAGTGCTAGGGTAGGCGGCTCCTACGAGCAGTACTTC